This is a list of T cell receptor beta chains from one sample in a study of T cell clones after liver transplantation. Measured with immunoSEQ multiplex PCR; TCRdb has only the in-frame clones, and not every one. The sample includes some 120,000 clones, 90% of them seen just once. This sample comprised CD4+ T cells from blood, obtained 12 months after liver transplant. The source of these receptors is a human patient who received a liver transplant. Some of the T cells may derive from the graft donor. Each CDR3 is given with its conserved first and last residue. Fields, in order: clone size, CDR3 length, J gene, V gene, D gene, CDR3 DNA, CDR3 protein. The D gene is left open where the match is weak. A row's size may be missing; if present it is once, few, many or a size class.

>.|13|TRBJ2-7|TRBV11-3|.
TGTGCCAGCAGCCCCCTTTGGGGCTACGAGCAGTACTTC
CASSPLWGYEQYF
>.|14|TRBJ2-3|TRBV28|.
TGTGCCAGCAGCCGACGTTCCCTCACAGATACGCAGTATTTT
CASSRRSLTDTQYF
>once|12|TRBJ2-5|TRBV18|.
TGTGCCAGCTCACCACGGGACGCTGGGCAGTACTTC
CASSPRDAGQYF
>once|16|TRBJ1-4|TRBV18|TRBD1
TGTGCCAGCTCACCCCCGGGACAGGGGGCTTTGGAAAAACTGTTTTTT
CASSPPGQGALEKLFF
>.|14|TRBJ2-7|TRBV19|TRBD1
TGTGCCAGTAGTATATCGAACAGGGGCAACGAGCAGTACTTC
CASSISNRGNEQYF
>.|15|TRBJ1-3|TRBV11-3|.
TGTGCCAGCAGCCCGGGACCGCTCTCTGGAAACACCATATATTTT
CASSPGPLSGNTIYF
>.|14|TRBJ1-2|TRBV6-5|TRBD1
TGTGCCAGCAGTTACCCTGGGACAGGGGCTGGCTACACCTTC
CASSYPGTGAGYTF
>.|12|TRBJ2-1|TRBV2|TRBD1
TGTGCCAGCAGCGAAGACAGGGCTGAGCAGTTCTTC
CASSEDRAEQFF
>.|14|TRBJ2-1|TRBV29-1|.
TGCAGCGTTCGAGGGGTAGGGACCTACAATGAGCAGTTCTTC
CSVRGVGTYNEQFF
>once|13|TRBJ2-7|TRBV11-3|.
TGTGCCAGCAGCTCCTTGATATCAGCCGAGCAGTACTTC
CASSSLISAEQYF
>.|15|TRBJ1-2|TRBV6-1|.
TGTGCCAGCAGTGAAGGACAGTTAGCTAACTATGGCTACACCTTC
CASSEGQLANYGYTF
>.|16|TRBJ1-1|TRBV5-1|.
TGCGCCAGCAGCTTGGGGGGCAGTCAATCGAACACTGAAGCTTTCTTT
CASSLGGSQSNTEAFF
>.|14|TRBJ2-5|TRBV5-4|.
TGTGCCAGCAGCTTGAGTCCTTCCGGGGAGACCCAGTACTTC
CASSLSPSGETQYF